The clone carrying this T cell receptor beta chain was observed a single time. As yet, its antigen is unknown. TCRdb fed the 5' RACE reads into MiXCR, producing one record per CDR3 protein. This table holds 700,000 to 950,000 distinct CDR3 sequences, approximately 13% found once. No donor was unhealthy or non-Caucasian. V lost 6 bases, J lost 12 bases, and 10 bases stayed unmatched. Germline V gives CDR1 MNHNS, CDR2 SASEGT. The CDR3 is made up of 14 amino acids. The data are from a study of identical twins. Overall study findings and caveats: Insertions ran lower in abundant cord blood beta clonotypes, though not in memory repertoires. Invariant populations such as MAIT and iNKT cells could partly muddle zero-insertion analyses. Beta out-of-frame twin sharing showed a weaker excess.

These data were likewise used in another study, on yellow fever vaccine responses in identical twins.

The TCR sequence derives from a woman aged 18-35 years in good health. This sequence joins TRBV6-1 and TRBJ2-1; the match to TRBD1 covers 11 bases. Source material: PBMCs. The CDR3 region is CASRNRDRGFGQFF. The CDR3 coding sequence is TGTGCCAGCAGGAATCGGGACAGGGGGTTCGGGCAGTTCTTC.